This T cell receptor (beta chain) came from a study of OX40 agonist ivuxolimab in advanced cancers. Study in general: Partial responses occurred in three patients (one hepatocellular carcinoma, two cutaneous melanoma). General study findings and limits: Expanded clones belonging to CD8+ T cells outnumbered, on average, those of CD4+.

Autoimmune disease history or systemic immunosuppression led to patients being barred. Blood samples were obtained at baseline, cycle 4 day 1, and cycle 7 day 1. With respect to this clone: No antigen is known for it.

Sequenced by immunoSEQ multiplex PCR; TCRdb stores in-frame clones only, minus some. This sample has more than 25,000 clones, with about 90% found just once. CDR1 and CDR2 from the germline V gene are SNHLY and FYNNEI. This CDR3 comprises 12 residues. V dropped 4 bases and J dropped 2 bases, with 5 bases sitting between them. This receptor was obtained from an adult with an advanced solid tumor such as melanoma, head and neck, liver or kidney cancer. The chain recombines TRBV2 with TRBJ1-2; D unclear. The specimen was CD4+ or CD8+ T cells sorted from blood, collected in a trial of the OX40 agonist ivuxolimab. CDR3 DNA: TGTGCCAGCAGTGGGCAGAACTATGGCTACACCTTC. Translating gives CASSGQNYGYTF.